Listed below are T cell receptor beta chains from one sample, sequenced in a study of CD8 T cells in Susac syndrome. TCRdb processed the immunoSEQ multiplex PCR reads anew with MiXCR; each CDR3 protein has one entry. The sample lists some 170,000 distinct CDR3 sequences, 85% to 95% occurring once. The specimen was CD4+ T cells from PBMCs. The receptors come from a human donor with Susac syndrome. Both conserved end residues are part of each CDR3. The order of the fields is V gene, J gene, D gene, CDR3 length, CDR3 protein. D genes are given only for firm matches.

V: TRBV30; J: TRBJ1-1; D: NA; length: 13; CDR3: CAWSPLMNTEAFF
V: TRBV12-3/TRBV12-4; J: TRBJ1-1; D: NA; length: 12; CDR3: CASSPETLEAFF
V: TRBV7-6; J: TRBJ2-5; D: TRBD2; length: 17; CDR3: CASSLARSGRVEETQYF
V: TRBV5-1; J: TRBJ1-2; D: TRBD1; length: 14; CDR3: CASSSKQGAYGYTF
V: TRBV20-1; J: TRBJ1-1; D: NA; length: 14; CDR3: CSARRRTDNTEAFF
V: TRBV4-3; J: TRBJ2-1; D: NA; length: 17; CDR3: CASSQDFVEANYNEQFF
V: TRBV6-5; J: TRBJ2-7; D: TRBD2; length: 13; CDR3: CASNSGGSYEQYF
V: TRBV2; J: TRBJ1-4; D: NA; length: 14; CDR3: CASRSGGSNEKLFF
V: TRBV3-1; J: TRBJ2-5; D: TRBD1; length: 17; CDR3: CASSQAGQGGDEETQYF
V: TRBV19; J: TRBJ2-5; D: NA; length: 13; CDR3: CASTWAGGETQYF
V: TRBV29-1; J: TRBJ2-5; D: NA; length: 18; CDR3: CSVHGRDSPTLFWETQYF
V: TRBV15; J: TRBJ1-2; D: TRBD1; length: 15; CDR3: CATSRDTTGSNGYTF
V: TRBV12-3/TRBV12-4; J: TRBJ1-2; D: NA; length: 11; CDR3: CASSRDYGYTF
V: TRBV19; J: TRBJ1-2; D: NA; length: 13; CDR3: CASSIQGDYGYTF
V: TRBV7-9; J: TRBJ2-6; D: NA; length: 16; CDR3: CASSPRQAAGANVLTF
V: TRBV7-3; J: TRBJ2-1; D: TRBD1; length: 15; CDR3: CASSLNPTGQGEQFF
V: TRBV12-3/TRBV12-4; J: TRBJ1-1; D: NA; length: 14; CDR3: CASSLRGVGTEAFF
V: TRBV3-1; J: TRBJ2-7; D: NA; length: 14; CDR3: CASSQDRGDGEQYF
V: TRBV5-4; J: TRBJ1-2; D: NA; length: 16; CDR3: CASSPPVGGQGYGYTF
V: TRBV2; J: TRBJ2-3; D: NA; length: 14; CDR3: CASRKGSSTDTQYF
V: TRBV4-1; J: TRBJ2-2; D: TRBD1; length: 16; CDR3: CASSQWYRGPVGELFF
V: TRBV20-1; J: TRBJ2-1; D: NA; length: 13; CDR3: CSARGLTGDEQFF
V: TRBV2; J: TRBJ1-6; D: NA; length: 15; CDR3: CASSGYRTANSPLHF
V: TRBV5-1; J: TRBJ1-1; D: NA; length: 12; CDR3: CASSDRDYEAFF
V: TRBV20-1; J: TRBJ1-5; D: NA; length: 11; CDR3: CSASDNQPQHF
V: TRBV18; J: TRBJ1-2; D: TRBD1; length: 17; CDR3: CASSLYDRDSLGYGYTF
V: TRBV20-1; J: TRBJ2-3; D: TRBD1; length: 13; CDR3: CSASGTGTDTQYF
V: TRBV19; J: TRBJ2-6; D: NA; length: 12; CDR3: CASSMSPNVLTF
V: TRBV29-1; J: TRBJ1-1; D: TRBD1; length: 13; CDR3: CSVPGQGRAEAFF
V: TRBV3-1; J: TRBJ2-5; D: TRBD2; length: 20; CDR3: CASSQDPRLAERGGQETQYF
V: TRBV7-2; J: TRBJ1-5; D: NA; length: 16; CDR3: CASSLMARGVYQPQHF
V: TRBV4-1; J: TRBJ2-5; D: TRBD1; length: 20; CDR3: CASSQETPYKPGQGWWTQYF
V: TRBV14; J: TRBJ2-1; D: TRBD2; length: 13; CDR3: CASSQGAGREQFF
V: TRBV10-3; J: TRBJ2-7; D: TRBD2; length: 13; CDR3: CAAGESSGYEQYF
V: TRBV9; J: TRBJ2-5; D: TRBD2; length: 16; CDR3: CASSVGRAGPQETQYF